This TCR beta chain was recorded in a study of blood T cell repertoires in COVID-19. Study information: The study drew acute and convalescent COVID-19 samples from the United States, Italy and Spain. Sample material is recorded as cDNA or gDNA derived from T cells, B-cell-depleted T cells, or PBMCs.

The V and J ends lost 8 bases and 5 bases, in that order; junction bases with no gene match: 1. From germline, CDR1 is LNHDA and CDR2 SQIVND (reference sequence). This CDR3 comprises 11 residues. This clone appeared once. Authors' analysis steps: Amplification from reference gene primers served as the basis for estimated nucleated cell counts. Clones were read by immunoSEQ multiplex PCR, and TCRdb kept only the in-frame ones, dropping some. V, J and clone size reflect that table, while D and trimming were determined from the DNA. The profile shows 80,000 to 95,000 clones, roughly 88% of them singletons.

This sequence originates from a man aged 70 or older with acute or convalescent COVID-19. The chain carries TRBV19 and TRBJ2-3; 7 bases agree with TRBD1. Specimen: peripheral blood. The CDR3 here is CASRTGDTQYF. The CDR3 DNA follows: TGTGCCAGTCGGACAGGAGATACGCAGTATTTT.